This T cell receptor (beta chain) was sequenced during a study of cytomegalovirus exposure and HLA in healthy donors. The germline CDR1 and CDR2 sequences are SGHNT and YYREEE (reference sequence). The CDR3 runs 15 residues. Trimming pared 4 bases from V and 4 bases from J, leaving 17 bases between. Study-wide findings and caveats: Owing to their indistinguishability, certain V segments, notably TRBV6-2 and TRBV6-3, were excluded. Reports showed the classifier diagnosing cytomegalovirus status with high specificity and sensitivity.

Vbeta (60) and Jbeta (13) primers were used in the PCR. This table comes from immunoSEQ multiplex PCR, and its TCRdb copy is limited to in-frame clones, with some not included. The sample contains around 140,000 clones, approximately 91% of which appear only once. This clone appeared once. What it recognizes is unknown. Sequencing was carried out using PBMCs. The rearrangement links TRBV5-4 to TRBJ1-1; no reliable D call. This clonotype was sampled from a woman aged 40-49 years in good health and CMV-seronegative. Here the CDR3 reads CASSLGPVEGTEAFF. The CDR3 DNA reads as TGTGCCAGCAGCCTGGGTCCGGTCGAGGGCACTGAAGCTTTCTTT.